The source of this T cell receptor (beta chain) is a study of cytomegalovirus exposure and HLA in healthy donors. Study context: An early data release held some 85 million unique TCRs from HLA-typed donors.

This clone was found a few times. As yet, its antigen is unknown. Study conclusions and caveats: The study had only CMV serostatus as immune exposure information. An analysis that was carried out later associated 16,000 or so TCR beta sequences with HLA alleles at 0.05 false discovery rate.

The PCR made use of 60 Vbeta and 13 Jbeta primers. Generated by immunoSEQ multiplex PCR, the TCRdb table keeps only in-frame clones and is missing some. In the table there are some 130,000 clones, approximately 70% of which are singletons. This clonotype originated in a human donor in good health. What was sequenced was PBMCs.

The CDR3 DNA is TGTGCCAGCAGCTTAGACCCTAGGTGGGAGCTGTTTTTT. Protein product: CASSLDPRWELFF. This chain connects TRBV11-3 to TRBJ2-2; no firm D call. Trimming removed 0 bases at V and 9 bases at J, with 8 bases between. Germline V lookup: CDR1 SGHNT, CDR2 YENEEA. CDR3 length: 13 residues.